Shown below are 4 T cell receptor beta chains from a single sample sequenced in a study of spatial heterogeneity in lung cancer. Time point of the sample: sample taken at primary tumor resection. Tumor, nontumor lung or frozen PBMC supplied whole RNA that was sequenced unsorted. TCRdb fed the 5' RACE reads into MiXCR, producing one record per CDR3 protein. The repertoire has 45,000 to 55,000 distinct CDR3 sequences, approximately 5% of them found once; the top ten carry 11%. This specimen consisted of PBMCs, obtained at surgery. The receptors were gathered from a male donor with early-stage non-small cell lung cancer.

Many counts were recorded for this clonotype. J is TRBJ2-1 and V is TRBV29-1; TRBD1 matches 10 bases. Germline trimming cut 5 bases from V and 6 bases from J; bases unmatched to any gene: 7. Germline-derived CDR1 and CDR2 are SQVTM and ANQGSEA. The CDR3 totals 14 residues. The CDR3 DNA sequence: TGCAGCGTTACGGGACAGGGGATGATCAATGAGCAGTTCTTC. Translated: CSVTGQGMINEQFF.

In this sample, this clonotype turned up many times. The rearrangement joins TRBV10-3 to TRBJ2-7, with 10 nucleotides matching TRBD1. Germline-derived CDR1 and CDR2 are ENHRY and SYGVKD. Germline trimming cut 6 bases from V and 5 bases from J; bases unmatched to any gene: 7. The CDR3 consists of 14 residues. The CDR3 loop reads CAIRKPGTGDEQYF. CDR3 bases: TGTGCCATCAGAAAACCCGGGACAGGGGACGAGCAGTACTTC.

This clonotype was counted ten times or more. The CDR3 nucleotides read TGCAGTGCTAGAGATTTCGGACAGTATCACAATGAGCAGTTCTTC. Amino acid sequence: CSARDFGQYHNEQFF. This chain uses TRBV20-1 with TRBJ2-1; tentatively, D is TRBD1 (6 bases). The CDR3 has 15 residues. CDR1 and CDR2 from the germline V gene are DFQATT and SNEGSKA (reference sequence). V lost 0 bases and J 5 bases, leaving 14 bases between the germline ends.

This clonotype was detected ten times or more. The chain links TRBV7-2 to TRBJ1-2, with a tentative D call TRBD1 (6 bases). The length of the CDR3 is 16 residues. Trimming left V 5 bases short and J 4 bases short, with 20 bases between. Looked up from germline, CDR1 is SGHTA and CDR2 is FQGNSA. CDR3 in amino acids: CASSEGQTGRGYGYTF. The CDR3 DNA follows: TGTGCCAGCAGCGAAGGACAGACGGGAAGAGGCTATGGCTACACCTTC.